The 7 T cell receptor beta chains below all came from one sample that was sequenced in a study of graft-versus-host responses after intestinal transplantation. Assay: immunoSEQ multiplex PCR; the TCRdb copy retains only in-frame clones and omits some. The sample includes about 97,000 clones, 80% to 95% of them seen just once. The sequences come from PBMCs, collected about 440 days after intestinal transplant. These receptors all stem from a human patient who received an intestinal transplant, so some T cells may come from the graft donor.

V and J are TRBV5-1 and TRBJ2-3; D gene unclear. Germline V gene lookup returns CDR1 SGHRS and CDR2 YFSETQ. The CDR3 contains 14 residues. The V end lost 0 bases, the J end lost 6 bases, and 11 bases lay between the germline ends. CDR3 sequence (DNA): TGCGCCAGCAGCTTGGGTGACGAATCCGATACGCAGTATTTT. Protein: CASSLGDESDTQYF.

The DNA for the CDR3 is TGCGCCAGCGTCCCGGACAGGGGTCTAGTAGAAGCTTTCTTT. It specifies CASVPDRGLVEAFF. V usage is TRBV10-2 and J usage is TRBJ1-1, with TRBD1 identical over 9 bases. J gave up 8 bases and V 8 bases, and 12 bases lay outside the gene matches. This CDR3 is 14 amino acids long. Germline V CDR1 and CDR2: WSHSY, SAAADI.

This clone was counted between two and nine times. The CDR3 DNA reads as TGTGCCACCCGTCCTGGCACCTCCTACGAGCAGTACTTC. Protein sequence: CATRPGTSYEQYF. The chain has TRBV7-9 and TRBJ2-7; D not certain. Per germline, CDR1 SEHNR and CDR2 FQNEAQ (reference sequence). V was cut by 10 bases and J by 0 bases, with 13 bases left in between. The CDR3 has 13 residues.

Turning to this clone: The junction departs from germline at one end; a sequencing error may be responsible. The rearrangement uses TRBV7-7 and TRBJ2-7; tentatively, D is TRBD2 (6 bases). The CDR3 length is 15 residues. Per the germline V gene, CDR1 is SSHAT and CDR2 is FNYEAQ (reference sequence). The CDR3 loop is CASSPRDDLSYEQYF. CDR3 DNA: TGTGCTAGCAGCCCGCGGGACGACCTCTCCTACGAGCAGTACTTC.

V usage is TRBV10-3 and J usage is TRBJ2-3, with TRBD2 matching 9 bases. The length of the CDR3 is 19 residues. Germline trimming cut 10 bases from V and 0 bases from J; bases unmatched to any gene: 20. Germline CDR1 and CDR2: ENHRY and SYGVKD. In nucleotides, the CDR3 is TGTGCCACCCCCGCCCAAATCGCGGGGGGGCCCCTCAGCACAGATACGCAGTATTTT. It is translated as CATPAQIAGGPLSTDTQYF.

The rearrangement uses TRBV5-1 and TRBJ1-5; 7 positions agree with TRBD1. The germline V gene encodes CDR1 SGHRS and CDR2 YFSETQ. This CDR3 is 16 amino acids long. V lost 5 bases and J lost 0; bases outside the gene matches: 8. CDR3 in DNA: TGCGCCAGCAGTCCCGGGACAGATTATAGCAATCAGCCCCAGCATTTT. Translation: CASSPGTDYSNQPQHF.

This clone was counted once. The chain joins TRBV5-1 to TRBJ2-7; TRBD2 might be the D (6 bases). CDR1 and CDR2 (germline): SGHRS, YFSETQ. This CDR3 comprises 13 residues. V shed 7 bases and J shed 0 bases, with 11 bases lying between them. The DNA for the CDR3 is TGCGCCAGCTGGGCGACTAGCTCCTACGAGCAGTACTTC. It translates to CASWATSSYEQYF. Using reference TRBV5-1 and TRBJ2-7 for the parts outside the CDR3, the full variable domain is KAGVTQTPRYLIKTRGQQVTLSCSPISGHRSVSWYQQTPGQGLQFLFEYFSETQRNKGNFPGRFSGRQFSNSRSEMNVSTLELGDSALYLCASWATSSYEQYFGPGTRLTVT.